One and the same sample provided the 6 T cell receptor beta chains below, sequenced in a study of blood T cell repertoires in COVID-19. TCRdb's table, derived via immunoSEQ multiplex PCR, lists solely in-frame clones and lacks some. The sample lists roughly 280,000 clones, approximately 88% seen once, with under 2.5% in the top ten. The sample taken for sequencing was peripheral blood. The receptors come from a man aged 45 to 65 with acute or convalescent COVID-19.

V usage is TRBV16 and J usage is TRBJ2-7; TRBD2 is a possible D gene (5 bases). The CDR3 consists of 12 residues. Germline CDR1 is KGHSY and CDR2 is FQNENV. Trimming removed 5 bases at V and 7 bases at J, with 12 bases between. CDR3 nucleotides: TGTGCCAGCAGCAACGGACTTGGGGAGCAGTACTTC. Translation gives CASSNGLGEQYF.

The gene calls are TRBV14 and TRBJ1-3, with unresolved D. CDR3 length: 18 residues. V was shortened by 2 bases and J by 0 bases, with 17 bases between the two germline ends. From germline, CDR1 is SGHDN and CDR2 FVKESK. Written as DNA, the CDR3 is TGTGCCAGCAGCCAATTAACTCGACGGAGATTCTCTGGAAACACCATATATTTT. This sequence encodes CASSQLTRRRFSGNTIYF.

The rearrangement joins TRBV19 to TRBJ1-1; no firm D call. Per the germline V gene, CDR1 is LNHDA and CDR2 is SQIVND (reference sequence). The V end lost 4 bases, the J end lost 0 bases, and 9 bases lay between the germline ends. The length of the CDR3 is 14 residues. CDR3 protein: CASSSGRLNTEAFF. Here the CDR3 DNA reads TGTGCCAGTAGTAGCGGGAGATTGAACACTGAAGCTTTCTTT. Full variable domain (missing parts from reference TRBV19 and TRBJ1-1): DGGITQSPKYLFRKEGQNVTLSCEQNLNHDAMYWYRQDPGQGLRLIYYSQIVNDFQKGDIAEGYSVSREKKESFPLTVTSAQKNPTAFYLCASSSGRLNTEAFFGQGTRLTVV.

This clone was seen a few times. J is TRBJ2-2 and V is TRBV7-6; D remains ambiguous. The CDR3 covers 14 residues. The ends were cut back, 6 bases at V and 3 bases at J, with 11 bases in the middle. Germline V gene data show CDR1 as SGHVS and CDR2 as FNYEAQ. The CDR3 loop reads CASRQRWDTGELFF. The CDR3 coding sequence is TGTGCCAGCAGGCAGCGTTGGGACACCGGGGAGCTGTTTTTT.

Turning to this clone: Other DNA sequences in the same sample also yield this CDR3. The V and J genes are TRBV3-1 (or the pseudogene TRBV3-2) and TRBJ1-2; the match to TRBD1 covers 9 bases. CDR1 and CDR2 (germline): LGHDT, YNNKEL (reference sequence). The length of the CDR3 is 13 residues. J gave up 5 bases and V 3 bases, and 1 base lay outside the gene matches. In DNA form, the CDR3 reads TGTGCCAGCAGCCAGGGGACAGGGTATGGCTACACCTTC. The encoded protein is CASSQGTGYGYTF.

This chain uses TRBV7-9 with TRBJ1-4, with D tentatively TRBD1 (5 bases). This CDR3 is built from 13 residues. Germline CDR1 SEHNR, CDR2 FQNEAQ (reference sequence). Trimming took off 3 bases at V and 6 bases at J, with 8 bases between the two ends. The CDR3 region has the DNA TGTGCCAGCAGCTTCGCGGGGGATGAAAAACTGTTTTTT. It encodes CASSFAGDEKLFF.